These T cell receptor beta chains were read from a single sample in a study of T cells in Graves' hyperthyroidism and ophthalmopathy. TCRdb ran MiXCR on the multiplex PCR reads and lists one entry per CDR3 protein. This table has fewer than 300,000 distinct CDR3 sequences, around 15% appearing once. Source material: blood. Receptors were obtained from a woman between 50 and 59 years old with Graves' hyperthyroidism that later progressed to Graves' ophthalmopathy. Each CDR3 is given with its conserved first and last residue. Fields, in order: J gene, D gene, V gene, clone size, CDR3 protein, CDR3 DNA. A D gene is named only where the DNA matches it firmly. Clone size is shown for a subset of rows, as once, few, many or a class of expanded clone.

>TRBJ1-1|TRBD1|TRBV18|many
CASSPNGQGHTEAFF
TGTGCCAGCTCACCCAATGGACAGGGGCACACTGAAGCTTTCTTT
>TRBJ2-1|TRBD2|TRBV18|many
CASSPGLAVSSYNEQFF
TGTGCCAGCTCACCTGGACTAGCGGTTTCCTCCTACAATGAGCAGTTCTTC
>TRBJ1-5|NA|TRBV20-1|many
CIPGEADHSNQPQHF
TGCATCCCGGGAGAGGCTGATCATAGCAATCAGCCCCAGCATTTT
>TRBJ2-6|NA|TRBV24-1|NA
CATSDGARGGGANVLTF
TGTGCCACCAGTGATGGTGCCAGGGGGGGTGGGGCCAACGTCCTGACTTTC
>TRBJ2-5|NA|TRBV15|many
CATSRDGQSPGTQYF
TGTGCCACCAGCAGAGATGGACAAAGTCCCGGGACCCAGTACTTC
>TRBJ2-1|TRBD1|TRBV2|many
CASIPPGQGTHEQFF
TGTGCCAGCATTCCTCCGGGACAGGGAACCCATGAGCAGTTCTTC
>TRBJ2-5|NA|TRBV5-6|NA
CASSPLGGVRETQYF
TGTGCCAGCAGCCCTTTAGGGGGGGTTAGGGAGACCCAGTACTTC
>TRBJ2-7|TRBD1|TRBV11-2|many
CASSFGQGYEQYF
TGTGCCAGCAGCTTTGGACAGGGCTACGAGCAGTACTTC
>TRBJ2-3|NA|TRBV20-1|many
CSAGTRSDTQYF
TGCAGTGCCGGGACTCGTTCAGATACGCAGTATTTT
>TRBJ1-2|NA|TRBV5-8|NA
CASSFVGGPATGYTF
TGTGCCAGCAGCTTTGTCGGAGGGCCCGCAACTGGCTACACCTTC
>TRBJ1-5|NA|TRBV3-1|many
CASSQDIYGQPQHF
TGTGCCAGCAGCCAAGATATTTATGGGCAGCCCCAGCATTTT
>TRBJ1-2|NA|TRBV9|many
CASSGYREGNYGYTF
TGTGCCAGCAGCGGATACAGGGAGGGGAACTATGGCTACACCTTC
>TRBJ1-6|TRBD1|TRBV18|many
CASSSTGGPSHSPLHF
TGTGCCAGCTCATCGACAGGGGGCCCGTCTCATTCACCCCTCCACTTT
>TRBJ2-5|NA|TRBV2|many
CASSESQETQYF
TGTGCCAGCAGTGAGTCCCAAGAGACCCAGTACTTC
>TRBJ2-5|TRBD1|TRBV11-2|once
CASSFGTGHWETQYF
TGTGCCAGCAGCTTCGGGACAGGGCATTGGGAGACCCAGTACTTC
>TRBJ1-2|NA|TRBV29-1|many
CSVAGTYGYTF
TGCAGCGTTGCCGGGACCTATGGCTACACCTTC
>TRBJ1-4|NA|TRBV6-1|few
CASSPSRGDEKLFF
TGTGCCAGCAGTCCGAGCCGGGGGGATGAAAAACTGTTTTTT